A single sample gave rise to the 26 T cell receptor beta chains below, sequenced in a study of T cell changes during pregnancy in multiple sclerosis. The table came from immunoSEQ multiplex PCR; TCRdb's copy has only in-frame clones and leaves some out. Here the sample spans 52,000 or so clones, 70% to 90% being singletons. The sequencing here drew on CD4+ T cells from peripheral blood mononuclear cells, taken in the first trimester of pregnancy. These receptors all come from a female donor with multiple sclerosis, enrolled in a pregnancy study.

This rearrangement joins TRBV5-4 to TRBJ2-3, with D possibly TRBD1 on 5 matching bases. CDR3 length: 13 amino acids. V was clipped by 2 bases and J by 3 bases, with 7 bases between them. CDR1 SGHNT and CDR2 YYREEE come from the germline V gene (reference sequence). CDR3 region: CASSFDRTDTQYF. CDR3 in DNA: TGTGCCAGCAGCTTTGACAGAACAGATACGCAGTATTTT. The full variable domain, in which reference TRBV5-4 and TRBJ2-3 provide the parts outside the CDR3, is ETGVTQSPTHLIKTRGQQVTLRCSSQSGHNTVSWYQQALGQGPQFIFQYYREEENGRGNFPPRFSGLQFPNYSSELNVNALELDDSALYLCASSFDRTDTQYFGPGTRLTVL.

CDR3 in amino acids: CASSEQGVNQPQHF. The CDR3, as DNA: TGTGCCAGCAGTGAACAGGGTGTAAATCAGCCCCAGCATTTT. The chain is built from TRBV6-5 and TRBJ1-5; possibly TRBD1 for D (6 bases). This CDR3 comprises 14 residues. Trimming removed 5 bases at V and 4 bases at J, with 12 bases between. The germline gives CDR1 MNHEY, CDR2 SVGAGI.

V and J are TRBV14 and TRBJ1-2; the D is unclear. The CDR3 is 15 amino acids. The germline V gene has CDR1 SGHDN and CDR2 FVKESK. Between the trimmed V and J ends, which lost 0 bases and 2 bases, there was a span of 10 bases. The CDR3: CASSQDRRGNYGYTF. The DNA of the CDR3 is TGTGCCAGCAGCCAAGATAGGCGCGGGAACTATGGCTACACCTTC.

V gene TRBV5-4 combines with J gene TRBJ2-2; 9 bases map to TRBD2. Unmatched junction bases numbered 7, after V lost 0 bases and J lost 4 bases. CDR1 SGHNT and CDR2 YYREEE come from the germline V gene (reference sequence). The CDR3 spans 17 residues. CDR3 protein: CASSLAGLAGPTGELFF. For the CDR3, the DNA is TGTGCCAGCAGCTTGGCCGGGCTAGCGGGACCCACCGGGGAGCTGTTTTTT.

The chain links TRBV5-1 to TRBJ2-5, with 10 bases lining up with TRBD1. This CDR3 has 15 amino acids. Trimming took 4 bases from V and 5 from J; bases not matched to a gene: 8. CDR1 SGHRS and CDR2 YFSETQ come from the germline V gene. DNA for the CDR3: TGCGCCAGCAGCCGTAGACAGGGGGCTGGGGAGACCCAGTACTTC. It codes for CASSRRQGAGETQYF.

This chain connects TRBV9 to TRBJ1-2, with TRBD1 matching 9 bases. The CDR3 is made up of 13 amino acids. Trimming at V came to 8 bases and at J to 6 bases, leaving 8 bases not matched to a gene. Germline lookup yields CDR1 SGDLS and CDR2 YYNGEE. The CDR3 is CASYSGTGNGYTF. CDR3 nucleotide sequence: TGTGCCAGTTACTCCGGGACAGGGAATGGCTACACCTTC.

The chain uses TRBV6-6 and TRBJ1-5; 10 bases agree with TRBD1. CDR1 is MNHNY and CDR2 is SVGAGI in the germline V gene (reference sequence). The CDR3 totals 16 residues. Trimming at V came to 2 bases and at J to 2 bases, leaving 3 bases not matched to a gene. CDR3 sequence: CASSYGTGEGNQPQHF. CDR3 sequence (DNA): TGTGCCAGCAGTTACGGGACAGGGGAGGGCAATCAGCCCCAGCATTTT.

The rearrangement joins TRBV30 to TRBJ2-2, with a tentative D call TRBD2 (5 bases). Trimming pared 6 bases from V and 2 bases from J, leaving 22 bases between. This CDR3 region has 17 residues. The germline gives CDR1 GTSNPN, CDR2 SVGIG (reference sequence). Here the CDR3 reads CACLLKGLSINTGELFF. The CDR3 bases are TGTGCCTGCCTATTAAAAGGACTCTCCATAAACACCGGGGAGCTGTTTTTT.

V and J are TRBV6-1 and TRBJ2-1, with a possible D match to TRBD1 (6 bases). This CDR3 has 15 amino acids. V gave up 5 bases and J gave up 0 bases, with 11 bases separating them. Germline V gene data show CDR1 as MNHNS and CDR2 as SASEGT. CDR3 region: CASSLDRSSYNEQFF. The CDR3 DNA reads TGTGCCAGCAGTCTAGACAGGAGCTCCTACAATGAGCAGTTCTTC.

This chain links TRBV11-3 with TRBJ2-3; D might be TRBD2 (5 bases). Trimming stripped 3 bases from V and 6 bases from J, with 13 bases between. The germline V gene encodes CDR1 SGHNT and CDR2 YENEEA. The CDR3 sequence is 14 residues long. This CDR3 reads CASSFEGLQDTQYF. The DNA for the CDR3 is TGTGCCAGCAGCTTTGAGGGCCTCCAGGATACGCAGTATTTT.

The chain carries TRBV10-1 and TRBJ1-6; 8 bases are shared with TRBD1. The germline gives CDR1 WNHNN, CDR2 SYGVQD (reference sequence). The CDR3 is made up of 16 amino acids. V was clipped by 8 bases and J by 3 bases; unmatched bases: 9. The CDR3 here is CASPTGTGFYNSPLHF. CDR3 bases: TGCGCCAGCCCAACCGGGACAGGATTCTATAATTCACCCCTCCACTTT.

This clone has a single count. This chain connects TRBV30 to TRBJ1-2; no clear D. CDR3 size: 11 residues. The germline V gene encodes CDR1 GTSNPN and CDR2 SVGIG (reference sequence). V was shortened by 4 bases and J by 2 bases, with 5 bases between the two germline ends. The CDR3 nucleotides are TGTGCCTGGAATGAGAACTATGGCTACACCTTC. Residues: CAWNENYGYTF.

V gene TRBV7-3 combines with J gene TRBJ2-1, with TRBD2 matching 9 bases. Germline CDR1 and CDR2: SGHTA and FQGTGA. CDR3 size: 15 residues. Trimming at V came to 5 bases and at J to 9 bases, leaving 11 bases not matched to a gene. The CDR3: CASSPPFSSGGEQFF. CDR3 coding DNA: TGTGCCAGCAGCCCCCCCTTTAGTAGCGGGGGTGAGCAGTTCTTC.

This clone has just one count. The V gene is TRBV18, the J gene TRBJ2-1; 9 nucleotides agree with TRBD2. Germline V gene lookup returns CDR1 KGHSH and CDR2 LQKENI. V trimming: 2 bases; J trimming: 4 bases; junction bases outside the gene matches: 9. CDR3 size: 17 residues. As DNA, the CDR3 is TGTGCCAGCTCACCAAAAGTCCCTAGCGGGATGTACAATGAGCAGTTCTTC. Its translation is CASSPKVPSGMYNEQFF. The full variable domain, completed using reference TRBV18 and TRBJ2-1, is NAGVMQNPRHLVRRRGQEARLRCSPMKGHSHVYWYRQLPEEGLKFMVYLQKENIIDESGMPKERFSAEFPKEGPSILRIQQVVRGDSAAYFCASSPKVPSGMYNEQFFGPGTRLTVL.

V and J are TRBV2 and TRBJ1-2, with 8 bases that match TRBD1. Per the germline V gene, CDR1 is SNHLY and CDR2 is FYNNEI. V dropped 5 bases and J dropped 1; count of bases not matched to a gene: 6. The CDR3 is made up of 15 amino acids. CDR3 amino acids: CASSLTGVDNYGYTF. CDR3 nucleotide sequence: TGTGCCAGCAGTCTGACAGGGGTAGATAACTATGGCTACACCTTC.

The chain combines TRBV19 with TRBJ2-1; 12 bases are a match to TRBD2. This CDR3 comprises 19 residues. V shed 4 bases and J 0 bases; nucleotides not matched to a gene: 10. The germline CDR1 and CDR2 sequences are LNHDA and SQIVND (reference sequence). The CDR3 nucleotides are TGTGCCAGTAGTAAAACCGGACTAGCGGGGCGACCCTCCTACAATGAGCAGTTCTTC. This gives the protein CASSKTGLAGRPSYNEQFF.

V and J are TRBV18 and TRBJ1-2, with 9 nucleotides matching TRBD1. J was trimmed by 4 bases and V by 2 bases; bases with no gene match: 8. The CDR3 totals 16 residues. Germline V gene lookup returns CDR1 KGHSH and CDR2 LQKENI. CDR3 loop: CASSPSGTGRIYGYTF. The CDR3 DNA reads TGTGCCAGCTCACCATCCGGGACAGGGAGGATCTATGGCTACACCTTC. The entire variable domain, with the rest obtained from reference TRBV18 and TRBJ1-2, is as follows: NAGVMQNPRHLVRRRGQEARLRCSPMKGHSHVYWYRQLPEEGLKFMVYLQKENIIDESGMPKERFSAEFPKEGPSILRIQQVVRGDSAAYFCASSPSGTGRIYGYTFGSGTRLTVV.

The chain's CDR3 is CASSMGLAGVNSYNEQFF. CDR3 DNA: TGTGCCAGTAGTATGGGACTAGCGGGGGTGAACTCCTACAATGAGCAGTTCTTC. This chain connects TRBV19 to TRBJ2-1; 14 bases agree with TRBD2. This CDR3 region has 18 residues. The V gene end was trimmed by 3 bases and the J gene end by 0 bases; junction bases not matched to a gene: 4. Germline V gives CDR1 LNHDA, CDR2 SQIVND (reference sequence).

The CDR3 here is CASSRPGTMNTEAFF. CDR3 coding DNA: TGTGCCAGTAGTAGGCCGGGGACTATGAACACTGAAGCTTTCTTT. J is TRBJ1-1 and V is TRBV19, with D maybe TRBD1 (5 bases). This CDR3 comprises 15 residues. Germline V gene data show CDR1 as LNHDA and CDR2 as SQIVND (reference sequence). V lost 4 bases and J 0 bases, leaving 12 bases between the germline ends.

The V gene is TRBV19, the J gene TRBJ2-3; 9 bases line up with TRBD2. Trimming at V came to 1 base and at J to 0 bases, leaving 5 bases not matched to a gene. The CDR3 has 17 amino acids. Germline V gives CDR1 LNHDA, CDR2 SQIVND (reference sequence). The CDR3, as DNA: TGTGCCAGTAGTATAGTGGCTAGCGGGGCTAGCACAGATACGCAGTATTTT. It translates to CASSIVASGASTDTQYF.

This clone was counted a few times. J is TRBJ1-4 and V is TRBV7-9; D may be TRBD1 (6 bases). Trimming left V 2 bases short and J 8 bases short, with 6 bases between. The CDR3 totals 12 residues. Germline V gene sequence: CDR1 SEHNR, CDR2 FQNEAQ (reference sequence). The CDR3 DNA follows: TGTGCCAGCAGCTTAACAGGGGAAAAACTGTTTTTT. Its protein is CASSLTGEKLFF.

The DNA for the CDR3 is TGTGCCAGTAGCCGAGCGGGAGGAATCTACAATGAGCAGTTCTTC. Encoded protein: CASSRAGGIYNEQFF. V gene TRBV19 combines with J gene TRBJ2-1, with TRBD2 matching 9 bases. Trimming took 6 bases from V and 3 from J; bases not matched to a gene: 6. The CDR3 extends over 15 amino acids. Germline CDR1 is LNHDA and CDR2 is SQIVND (reference sequence).

This chain links TRBV6-1 with TRBJ1-4; D gene ambiguous. This CDR3 region has 13 residues. V gave up 5 bases and J gave up 5 bases, with 9 bases separating them. CDR1 and CDR2 (germline): MNHNS, SASEGT. As DNA, the CDR3 is TGTGCCAGCAGTATTGGAGCCAATGAAAAACTGTTTTTT. It is translated as CASSIGANEKLFF.

The chain uses TRBV9 and TRBJ2-3; 8 bases line up with TRBD2. The germline CDR1 and CDR2 sequences are SGDLS and YYNGEE. The CDR3 extends over 18 amino acids. The V and J ends lost 3 bases and 1 base, in that order; junction bases with no gene match: 13. The CDR3 bases are TGTGCCAGCAGCGAGGGCGGGAGGATAGCGGGCCGCACAGATACGCAGTATTTT. Encoded protein: CASSEGGRIAGRTDTQYF.

This clone was observed once. The V gene is TRBV15, the J gene TRBJ2-3; 7 nucleotides align to TRBD2. The CDR3 runs to 14 residues. V gave up 1 base and J gave up 11 bases; unmatched junction bases: 9. The germline V gene encodes CDR1 LNHNV and CDR2 YYDKDF (reference sequence). Written as DNA, the CDR3 is TGTGCCACCAGCAGAGGTGGCGGGGGAGTACAGCAGTATTTT. Its protein product is CATSRGGGGVQQYF.

The chain recombines TRBV5-4 with TRBJ2-1; TRBD1 agrees at 8 bases. V gave up 3 bases and J gave up 3 bases; unmatched junction bases: 5. Germline assignment: CDR1 SGHNT and CDR2 YYREEE (reference sequence). This CDR3 has 15 amino acids. CDR3 sequence: CASSSGGAGYNEQFF. As DNA, the CDR3 is TGTGCCAGCAGCTCAGGGGGCGCGGGCTACAATGAGCAGTTCTTC.